This T cell receptor beta chain was captured in a study of blood T cell repertoires in COVID-19. Study context: The United States, Italy and Spain supplied acute and convalescent COVID-19 samples. Nucleic acid was either cDNA or gDNA, and it came from T cells, B-cell-depleted T cells, or PBMCs.

This CDR3 is built from 16 residues. Germline V lookup: CDR1 SEHNR, CDR2 FQNEAQ (reference sequence). Deletions cut 1 base from V and 3 bases from J, with 15 bases between. Per the authors' pipeline: Reference gene primer amplification gave estimated nucleated cell counts. Clones were sequenced by immunoSEQ multiplex PCR, and TCRdb holds only the in-frame ones, with some missing. That table furnishes V, J and clone size, whereas the DNA furnished D and trimming. Of 150,000 to 200,000 clones detected, approximately 84% appear once; the ten largest clones hold 22%. This chain joins TRBV7-9 and TRBJ1-1; D is unresolved. This clonotype was obtained from a woman aged 80 or over with acute or convalescent COVID-19. Source material: peripheral blood. In DNA, the CDR3 is TGTGCCAGCAGCTTAGATAGCAGACTAGGACACACTGAAGCTTTCTTT. Amino acid sequence: CASSLDSRLGHTEAFF.